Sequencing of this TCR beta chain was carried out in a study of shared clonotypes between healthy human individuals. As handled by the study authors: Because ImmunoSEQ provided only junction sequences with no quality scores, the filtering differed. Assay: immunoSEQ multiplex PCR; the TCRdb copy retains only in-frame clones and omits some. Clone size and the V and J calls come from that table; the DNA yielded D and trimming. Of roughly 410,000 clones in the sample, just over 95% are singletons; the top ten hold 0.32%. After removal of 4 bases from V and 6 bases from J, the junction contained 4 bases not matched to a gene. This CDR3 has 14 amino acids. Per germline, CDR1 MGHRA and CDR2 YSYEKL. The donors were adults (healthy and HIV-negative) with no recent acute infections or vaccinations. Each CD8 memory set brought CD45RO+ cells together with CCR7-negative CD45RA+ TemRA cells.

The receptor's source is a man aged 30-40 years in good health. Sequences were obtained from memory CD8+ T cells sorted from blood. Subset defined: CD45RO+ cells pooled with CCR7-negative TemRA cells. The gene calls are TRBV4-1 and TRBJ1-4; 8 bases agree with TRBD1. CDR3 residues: CASSRQGRDEKLFF. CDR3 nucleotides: TGCGCCAGCAGCCGACAGGGGAGGGATGAAAAACTGTTTTTT.